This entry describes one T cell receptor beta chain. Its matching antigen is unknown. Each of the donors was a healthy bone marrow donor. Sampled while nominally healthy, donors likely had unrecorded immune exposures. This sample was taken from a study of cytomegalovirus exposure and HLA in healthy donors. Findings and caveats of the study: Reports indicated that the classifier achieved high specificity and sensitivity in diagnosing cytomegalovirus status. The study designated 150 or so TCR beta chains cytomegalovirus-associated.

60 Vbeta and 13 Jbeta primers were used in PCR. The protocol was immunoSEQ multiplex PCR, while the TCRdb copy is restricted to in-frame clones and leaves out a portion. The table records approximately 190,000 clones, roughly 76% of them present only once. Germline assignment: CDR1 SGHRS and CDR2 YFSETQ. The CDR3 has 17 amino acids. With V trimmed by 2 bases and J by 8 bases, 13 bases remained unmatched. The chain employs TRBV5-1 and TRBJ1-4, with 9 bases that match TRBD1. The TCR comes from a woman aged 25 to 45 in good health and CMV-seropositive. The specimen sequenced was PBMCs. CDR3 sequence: CASSFQGQGGLGEKLFF. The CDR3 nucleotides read TGCGCCAGCAGCTTTCAGGGACAGGGAGGTTTGGGCGAAAAACTGTTTTTT.